These 22 T cell receptor beta chains originate from one sample sequenced in a study of blood T cells in healthy people across ages. A sample-barcoded 5' primer and a J-beta primer mix were used in a second PCR of about 6 to 11 cycles. TCRdb re-analysed the 5' RACE reads in MiXCR, keeping a single row per CDR3 protein. The data contain just over 1 million distinct CDR3 sequences, more than 35% of them singletons. The sequencing sample was made of blood. These receptors all come from a woman aged 60 to 75 in good health.

The chain joins TRBV7-9 to TRBJ2-1, with TRBD1 matching 10 bases. The CDR3 contains 13 residues. Germline lookup yields CDR1 SEHNR and CDR2 FQNEAQ (reference sequence). J gave up 15 bases and V 5 bases, and 10 bases lay outside the gene matches. In DNA form, the CDR3 reads TGTGCCAGCAGCCGAAACGACCGGGACAGGGGGTTCTTC. Encoded protein: CASSRNDRDRGFF.

The chain employs TRBV20-1 and TRBJ2-5; D call uncertain. Trimming removed 0 bases from V and 0 bases from J, with 14 bases in between. This CDR3 is 16 amino acids long. Germline V gives CDR1 DFQATT, CDR2 SNEGSKA (reference sequence). CDR3 in amino acids: CSARDRKPQYQETQYF. CDR3 DNA sequence: TGCAGTGCTAGAGATCGGAAGCCCCAGTACCAAGAGACCCAGTACTTC.

This chain joins TRBV23-1 and TRBJ2-7; D could derive from TRBD1 or TRBD2 (6 bases each). TRBV23-1 is treated as an ORF (open reading frame) with a function not yet certain. The V gene lost 2 bases and the J gene lost 2 bases, with 16 bases spanning the gap. The CDR3 length is 16 residues. The CDR3 bases are TGCGCCAGCAGTCAAGCGGGACACCAGGAGACCTACGAGCAGTACTTC. Its protein product is CASSQAGHQETYEQYF.

The chain links TRBV4-1 to TRBJ2-7; D might be TRBD2 (5 bases). Trimming took off 1 base at V and 4 bases at J, with 14 bases between the two ends. From germline, CDR1 is MGHRA and CDR2 YSYEKL. There are 15 residues in the CDR3. CDR3 sequence (DNA): TGCGCCAGCAGCCAAGTGATGGCGGGTTATTACGAGCAGTACTTC. Its protein product is CASSQVMAGYYEQYF.

This clonotype was seen once. This could be a read error, since a much larger clone is one nucleotide away. The genes are TRBV13 and TRBJ2-3; D call uncertain. Trimming removed 8 bases from V and 2 bases from J, with 11 bases in between. The CDR3 has 13 residues. The germline V gene encodes CDR1 PRHDT and CDR2 FYEKMQ (reference sequence). CDR3 DNA sequence: TGTGCCAGCGGCCCTTTCGACACAGATACGCAGTATTTT. This codes for CASGPFDTDTQYF. Together with reference TRBV13 and TRBJ2-3, the CDR3 gives the full variable domain: AAGVIQSPRHLIKEKRETATLKCYPIPRHDTVYWYQQGPGQDPQFLISFYEKMQSDKGSIPDRFSAQQFSDYHSELNMSSLELGDSALYFCASGPFDTDTQYFGPGTRLTVL.

The gene calls are TRBV28 and TRBJ2-3, with D possibly TRBD1 on 6 matching bases. CDR1 and CDR2 (germline): MDHEN, SYDVKM. The V end lost 3 bases, the J end lost 4 bases, and 17 bases lay between the germline ends. CDR3 length: 16 amino acids. The CDR3 DNA follows: TGTGCCAGCAGTTTTACGGCTGGCTGGGGGCCAGATACGCAGTATTTT. Protein sequence: CASSFTAGWGPDTQYF. The whole variable domain, remainder taken from reference TRBV28 and TRBJ2-3, is DVKVTQSSRYLVKRTGEKVFLECVQDMDHENMFWYRQDPGLGLRLIYFSYDVKMKEKGDIPEGYSVSREKKERFSLILESASTNQTSMYLCASSFTAGWGPDTQYFGPGTRLTVL.

CDR3: CASSSLPRTARGETQFF. CDR3 coding DNA: TGTGCCAGCAGTTCCCTTCCGAGGACAGCCCGTGGAGAGACCCAGTTCTTC. V and J are TRBV27 and TRBJ2-1; the D gene is possibly TRBD1 (6 bases). Germline loops: CDR1 MNHEY, CDR2 SMNVEV (reference sequence). The length of the CDR3 is 17 residues. Between the trimmed V and J ends, which lost 4 bases and 13 bases, there was a span of 29 bases.

This chain joins TRBV5-1 and TRBJ2-7, with 7 bases identical to TRBD1. V trimming: 3 bases; J trimming: 3 bases; junction bases outside the gene matches: 6. The CDR3 has 14 residues. Per germline, CDR1 SGHRS and CDR2 YFSETQ. This CDR3 reads CASSSTGDYYEQYF. DNA for the CDR3: TGCGCCAGCAGCTCAACAGGGGATTACTACGAGCAGTACTTC.

This clonotype was seen only a few times. The J gene is TRBJ2-5, the V gene TRBV9; perhaps TRBD1 as D (6 bases). In germline, CDR1 is SGDLS, CDR2 YYNGEE. V was cut by 4 bases and J by 2 bases, with 18 bases left in between. This CDR3 is 16 amino acids long. In DNA form, the CDR3 reads TGTGCCAGCAGCCCAGGGGTGTCGAGGGGGCAAGAGACCCAGTACTTC. This gives the protein CASSPGVSRGQETQYF.

The chain uses TRBV6-6 and TRBJ1-2, with 7 bases lining up with TRBD1. Per germline, CDR1 MNHNY and CDR2 SVGAGI (reference sequence). Germline trimming cut 8 bases from V and 3 bases from J; bases unmatched to any gene: 3. The CDR3 is 12 residues long. The CDR3 loop is CASYTGDYGYTF. The CDR3 nucleotides are TGTGCCAGCTATACAGGGGACTATGGCTACACCTTC.

Points on this clonotype: One end of the junction fails to match germline, which may point to a read error. The V call is TRBV24-1, the J call TRBJ2-1, with TRBD1 as a possible D gene (6 bases). Per the germline V gene, CDR1 is KGHDR and CDR2 is SFDVKD. CDR3 size: 16 residues. In DNA, the CDR3 is TGTGCCCCCAGTGATTCAGGGGCCGGCTCCTACAATGAGCAGTTCTTC. Its protein is CAPSDSGAGSYNEQFF.

Comments on this clonotype: The junction differs from germline at one of its ends, possibly a read error. The V and J genes are TRBV5-1 and TRBJ2-5, with 8 bases aligning to TRBD1. CDR1 SGHRS and CDR2 YFSETQ come from the germline V gene. This CDR3 is 13 amino acids long. For the CDR3, the DNA is TGCGCCGGCAGCTTGGACAGGGTGGAGACCCAGTACTTC. Its protein is CAGSLDRVETQYF. The variable domain in full, completed from reference TRBV5-1 and TRBJ2-5, reads KAGVTQTPRYLIKTRGQQVTLSCSPISGHRSVSWYQQTPGQGLQFLFEYFSETQRNKGNFPGRFSGRQFSNSRSEMNVSTLELGDSALYLCAGSLDRVETQYFGPGTRLLVL.

This chain joins TRBV14 and TRBJ2-7; D tentatively fits TRBD1 or TRBD2 (5 bases each). V lost 2 bases and J 4 bases, leaving 12 bases between the germline ends. Germline CDR1 and CDR2: SGHDN and FVKESK. The CDR3 runs to 14 residues. The CDR3, as DNA: TGTGCCAGCAGCCAACTGGGGGTCGTGTACGAGCAGTACTTC. Its protein is CASSQLGVVYEQYF.

This clonotype has just one count. The chain uses TRBV27 and TRBJ2-6; a possible D gene is TRBD1 (5 bases). The germline V gene has CDR1 MNHEY and CDR2 SMNVEV (reference sequence). Trimming removed 5 bases from V and 3 bases from J, with 17 bases in between. The CDR3 is 17 amino acids. DNA of the CDR3: TGTGCCAGCAGTCTCAGGGCAAACTTGGATGGGGCCAACGTCCTGACTTTC. Amino acids: CASSLRANLDGANVLTF. The variable domain in full, completed from reference TRBV27 and TRBJ2-6, reads EAQVTQNPRYLITVTGKKLTVTCSQNMNHEYMSWYRQDPGLGLRQIYYSMNVEVTDKGDVPEGYKVSRKEKRNFPLILESPSPNQTSLYFCASSLRANLDGANVLTFGAGSRLTVL.

V gene TRBV29-1 combines with J gene TRBJ1-2, with unresolved D. This CDR3 is built from 11 residues. Per the germline V gene, CDR1 is SQVTM and CDR2 is ANQGSEA. Trimming stripped 3 bases from V and 11 bases from J, with 13 bases between. The CDR3 loop reads CSVDFARRYTF. DNA of the CDR3: TGCAGCGTTGATTTCGCCAGGCGATACACCTTC.

The genes are TRBV2 and TRBJ2-7; a weak D match, TRBD2 (5 bases). V was trimmed by 1 base and J by 5 bases, leaving 15 bases between them. Germline assignment: CDR1 SNHLY and CDR2 FYNNEI. There are 15 residues in the CDR3. The CDR3 DNA reads TGTGCCAGCAGTGAAGATCGGGGATCCTTGGACGAGCAGTACTTC. This codes for CASSEDRGSLDEQYF.

This chain uses TRBV21-1 with TRBJ2-7; the table's D call of TRBD1 was not tested on the DNA. TRBV21-1 is an annotated pseudogene. The CDR3 contains 16 residues. CDR3 bases: TGTGCCAGCAGCGACAACCGGGACAGACACTCCTACGAGCAGTACTTC. Translation gives CASSDNRDRHSYEQYF.

This clonotype was recorded a few times. This chain connects TRBV20-1 to TRBJ2-3; 9 nucleotides align to TRBD2. Germline V gene lookup returns CDR1 DFQATT and CDR2 SNEGSKA (reference sequence). The CDR3 totals 14 residues. V shed 4 bases, J shed 4 bases, and the junction held 6 bases outside the gene matches. For the CDR3, the DNA is TGCAGTGCTACCAGGACTAGCGTCGCAGATACGCAGTATTTT. This sequence encodes CSATRTSVADTQYF.

The rearrangement joins TRBV5-1 to TRBJ1-6; TRBD1 might be the D (6 bases). V lost 5 bases to trimming and J lost 8 bases, with 17 bases between them. Germline V gene sequence: CDR1 SGHRS, CDR2 YFSETQ. This CDR3 has 15 residues. The CDR3 region has the DNA TGCGCCAGCAGGACTGGAGCAGGGGAACATTCACCCCTCCACTTT. It is translated as CASRTGAGEHSPLHF.

The chain has TRBV29-1 and TRBJ2-1; 8 nucleotides align to TRBD1. The V gene end was trimmed by 5 bases and the J gene end by 10 bases; junction bases not matched to a gene: 10. The CDR3 totals 13 residues. Germline V CDR1 and CDR2: SQVTM, ANQGSEA. CDR3 in DNA: TGCAGCGTTCGGACAGGGCAGGGGCGCGAGCAGTTCTTC. It translates to CSVRTGQGREQFF.

This chain links TRBV20-1 with TRBJ1-6; no reliable D call. Trimming left V 6 bases short and J 9 bases short, with 18 bases between. This CDR3 is 14 amino acids long. Germline lookup yields CDR1 DFQATT and CDR2 SNEGSKA (reference sequence). CDR3 nucleotide sequence: TGCAGTGCCCTGTTGGACGGTGGTGGTTCACCCCTCCACTTT. It encodes CSALLDGGGSPLHF.

This chain links TRBV20-1 with TRBJ2-4; D is undetermined. The J call is doubtful: the DNA matches TRBJ2-7 better. Germline V lookup: CDR1 DFQATT, CDR2 SNEGSKA (reference sequence). The CDR3 runs 11 residues. The CDR3 region is CSAIGPFEQYF. CDR3 sequence (DNA): TGCAGTGCTATCGGACCATTCGAGCAGTACTTC.